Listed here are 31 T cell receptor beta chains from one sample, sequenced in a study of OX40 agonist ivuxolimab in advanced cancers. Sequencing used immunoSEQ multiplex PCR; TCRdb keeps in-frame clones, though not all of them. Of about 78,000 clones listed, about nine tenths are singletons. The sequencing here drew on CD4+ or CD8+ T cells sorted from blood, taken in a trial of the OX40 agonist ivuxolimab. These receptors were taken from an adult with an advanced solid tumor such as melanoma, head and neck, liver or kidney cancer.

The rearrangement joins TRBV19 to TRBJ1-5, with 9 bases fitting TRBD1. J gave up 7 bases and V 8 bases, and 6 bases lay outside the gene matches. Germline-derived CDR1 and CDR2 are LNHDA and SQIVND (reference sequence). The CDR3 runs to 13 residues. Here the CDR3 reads CASEAGQGQPQHF. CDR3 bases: TGTGCCAGTGAGGCAGGACAGGGGCAGCCCCAGCATTTT.

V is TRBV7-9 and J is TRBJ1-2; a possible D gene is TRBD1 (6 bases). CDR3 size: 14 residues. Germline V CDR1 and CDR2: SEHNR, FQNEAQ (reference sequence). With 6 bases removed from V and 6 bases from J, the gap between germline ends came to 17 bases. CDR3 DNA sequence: TGTGCCAGCAGTATGACACAGGGTTGGAATGGCTACACCTTC. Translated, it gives CASSMTQGWNGYTF.

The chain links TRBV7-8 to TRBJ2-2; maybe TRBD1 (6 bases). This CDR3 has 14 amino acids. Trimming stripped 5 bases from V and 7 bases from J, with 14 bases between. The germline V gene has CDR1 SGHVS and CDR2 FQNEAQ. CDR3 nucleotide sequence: TGTGCCAGCAGCCCCCATCAGGGGTACGGGGAGCTGTTTTTT. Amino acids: CASSPHQGYGELFF. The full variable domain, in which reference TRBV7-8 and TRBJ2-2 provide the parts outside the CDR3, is GAGVSQSPRYKVAKRGQDVALRCDPISGHVSLFWYQQALGQGPEFLTYFQNEAQLDKSGLPSDRFFAERPEGSVSTLKIQRTQQEDSAVYLCASSPHQGYGELFFGEGSRLTVL.

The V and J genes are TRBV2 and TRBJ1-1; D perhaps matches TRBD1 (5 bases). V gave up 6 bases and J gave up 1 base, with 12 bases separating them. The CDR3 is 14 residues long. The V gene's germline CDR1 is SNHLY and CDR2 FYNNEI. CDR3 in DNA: TGTGCCAGCAGGGTGGGGGTTGAGAACACTGAAGCTTTCTTT. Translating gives CASRVGVENTEAFF.

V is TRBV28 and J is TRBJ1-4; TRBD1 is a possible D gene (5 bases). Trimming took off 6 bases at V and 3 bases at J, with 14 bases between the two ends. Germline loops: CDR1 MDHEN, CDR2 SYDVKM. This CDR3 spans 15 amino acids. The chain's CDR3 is CASRLQEAPNEKLFF. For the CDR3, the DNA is TGTGCCAGCAGGTTACAGGAGGCACCTAATGAAAAACTGTTTTTT.

CDR3 region: CASSLARSNTGELFF. The CDR3 DNA sequence: TGTGCCAGCAGCTTGGCCCGGTCGAACACCGGGGAGCTGTTTTTT. The chain has TRBV5-5 and TRBJ2-2; D is undetermined. V gave up 0 bases and J gave up 0 bases, with 6 bases separating them. Germline lookup yields CDR1 SGHKS and CDR2 YYEKEE (reference sequence). This CDR3 has 15 residues.

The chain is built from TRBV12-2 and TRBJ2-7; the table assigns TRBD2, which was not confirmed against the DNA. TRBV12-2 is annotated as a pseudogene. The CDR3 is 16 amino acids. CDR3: CASRLKLVLLGYEQYF. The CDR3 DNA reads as TGTGCAAGTCGCTTAAAGTTAGTCCTCCTAGGCTACGAGCAGTACTTC.

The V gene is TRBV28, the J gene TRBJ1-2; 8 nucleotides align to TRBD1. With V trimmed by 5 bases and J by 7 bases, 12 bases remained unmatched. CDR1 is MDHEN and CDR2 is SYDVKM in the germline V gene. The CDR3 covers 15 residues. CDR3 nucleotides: TGTGCCAGCAGTGCAGGACAGGGACCCCTCCTTGGCTACACCTTC. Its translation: CASSAGQGPLLGYTF.

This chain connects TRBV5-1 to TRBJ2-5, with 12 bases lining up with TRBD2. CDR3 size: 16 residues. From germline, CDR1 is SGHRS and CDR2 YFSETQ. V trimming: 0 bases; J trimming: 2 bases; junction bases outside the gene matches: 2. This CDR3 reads CASSLGTSGNQETQYF. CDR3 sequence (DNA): TGCGCCAGCAGCTTGGGGACTAGCGGGAATCAAGAGACCCAGTACTTC.

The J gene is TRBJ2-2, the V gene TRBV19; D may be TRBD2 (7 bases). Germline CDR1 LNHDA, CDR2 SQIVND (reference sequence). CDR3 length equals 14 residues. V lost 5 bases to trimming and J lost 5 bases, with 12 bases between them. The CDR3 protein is CASSLGGTTGELFF. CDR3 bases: TGTGCCAGTAGTCTGGGAGGGACAACCGGGGAGCTGTTTTTT.

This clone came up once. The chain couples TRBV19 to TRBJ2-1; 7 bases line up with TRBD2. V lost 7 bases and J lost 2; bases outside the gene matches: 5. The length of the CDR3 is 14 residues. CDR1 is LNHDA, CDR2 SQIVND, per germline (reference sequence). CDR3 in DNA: TGTGCCAGTAATGGCGGGAGTACCTACAATGAGCAGTTCTTC. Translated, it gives CASNGGSTYNEQFF.

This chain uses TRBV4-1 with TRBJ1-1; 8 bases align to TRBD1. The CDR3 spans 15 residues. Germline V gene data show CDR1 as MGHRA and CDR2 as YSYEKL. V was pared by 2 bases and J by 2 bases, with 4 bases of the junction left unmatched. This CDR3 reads CASSQNGQGNTEAFF. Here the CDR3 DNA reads TGCGCCAGCAGCCAAAACGGACAGGGAAACACTGAAGCTTTCTTT.

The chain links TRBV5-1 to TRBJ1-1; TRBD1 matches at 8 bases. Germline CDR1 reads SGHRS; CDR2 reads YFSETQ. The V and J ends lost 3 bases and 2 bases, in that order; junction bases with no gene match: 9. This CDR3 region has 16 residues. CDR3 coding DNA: TGCGCCAGCAGCTCCCGAGACCAGGGGGCAAACACTGAAGCTTTCTTT. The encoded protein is CASSSRDQGANTEAFF.

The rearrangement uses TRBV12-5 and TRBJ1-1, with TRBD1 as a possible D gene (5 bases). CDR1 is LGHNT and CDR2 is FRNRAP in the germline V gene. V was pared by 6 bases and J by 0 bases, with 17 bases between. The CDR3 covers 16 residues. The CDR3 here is CASGPGTAAMNTEAFF. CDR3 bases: TGTGCTAGTGGCCCGGGGACGGCGGCCATGAACACTGAAGCTTTCTTT.

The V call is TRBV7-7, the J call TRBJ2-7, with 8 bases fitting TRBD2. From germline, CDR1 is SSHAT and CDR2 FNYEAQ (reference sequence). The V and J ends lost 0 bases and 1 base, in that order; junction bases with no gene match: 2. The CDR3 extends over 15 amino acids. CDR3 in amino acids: CASSLASGKSYEQYF. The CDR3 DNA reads TGTGCCAGCAGCTTAGCTAGCGGGAAATCCTACGAGCAGTACTTC. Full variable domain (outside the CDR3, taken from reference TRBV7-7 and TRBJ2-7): GAGVSQSPRYKVTKRGQDVTLRCDPISSHATLYWYQQALGQGPEFLTYFNYEAQPDKSGLPSDRFSAERPEGSISTLTIQRTEQRDSAMYRCASSLASGKSYEQYFGPGTRLTVT.

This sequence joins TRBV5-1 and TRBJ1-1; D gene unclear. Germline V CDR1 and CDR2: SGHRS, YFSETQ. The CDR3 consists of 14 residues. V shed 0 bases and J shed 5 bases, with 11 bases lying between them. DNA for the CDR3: TGCGCCAGCAGCTTGGCCTTGCGAGGGACTGAAGCTTTCTTT. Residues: CASSLALRGTEAFF.

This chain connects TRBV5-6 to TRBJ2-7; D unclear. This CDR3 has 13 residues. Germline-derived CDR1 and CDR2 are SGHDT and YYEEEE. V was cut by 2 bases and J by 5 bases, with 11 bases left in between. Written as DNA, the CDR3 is TGTGCCAGCAGCTTTCAGGTTGGGAACGAGCAGTACTTC. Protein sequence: CASSFQVGNEQYF.

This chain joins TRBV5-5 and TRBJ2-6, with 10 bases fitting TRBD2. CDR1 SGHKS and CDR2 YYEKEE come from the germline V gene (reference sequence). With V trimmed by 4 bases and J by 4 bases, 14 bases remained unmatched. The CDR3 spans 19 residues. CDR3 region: CASSPRTSGGLSGANVLTF. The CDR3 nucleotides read TGTGCCAGCAGCCCCAGGACTAGCGGAGGCTTGTCGGGGGCCAACGTCCTGACTTTC. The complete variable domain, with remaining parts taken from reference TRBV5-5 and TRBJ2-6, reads DAGVTQSPTHLIKTRGQQVTLRCSPISGHKSVSWYQQVLGQGPQFIFQYYEKEERGRGNFPDRFSARQFPNYSSELNVNALLLGDSALYLCASSPRTSGGLSGANVLTFGAGSRLTVL.

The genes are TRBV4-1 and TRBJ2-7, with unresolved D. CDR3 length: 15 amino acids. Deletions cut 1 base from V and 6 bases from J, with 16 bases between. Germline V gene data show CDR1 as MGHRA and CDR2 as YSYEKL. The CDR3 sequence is CASSQGAYQYSEQYF. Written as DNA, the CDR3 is TGCGCCAGCAGCCAAGGTGCATACCAGTACTCCGAGCAGTACTTC.

Written as DNA, the CDR3 is TGCGCCAGCAGCCAAGTTTATCCTAGCGGGAGTTTTTTCCAAGAGACCCAGTACTTC. This translates into CASSQVYPSGSFFQETQYF. The V call is TRBV4-1, the J call TRBJ2-5, with 10 bases lining up with TRBD2. Germline CDR1 and CDR2: MGHRA and YSYEKL. CDR3 length: 19 amino acids. The J segment lost 1 base and the V segment lost 1 base, leaving 12 bases of the junction unmatched.

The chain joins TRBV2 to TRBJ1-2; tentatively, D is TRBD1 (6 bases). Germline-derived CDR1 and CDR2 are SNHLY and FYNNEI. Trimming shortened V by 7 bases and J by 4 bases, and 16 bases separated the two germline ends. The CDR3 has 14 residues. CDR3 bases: TGTGCCAGCAAGCGGGAGGGGGGGGCCTATGGCTACACCTTC. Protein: CASKREGGAYGYTF.

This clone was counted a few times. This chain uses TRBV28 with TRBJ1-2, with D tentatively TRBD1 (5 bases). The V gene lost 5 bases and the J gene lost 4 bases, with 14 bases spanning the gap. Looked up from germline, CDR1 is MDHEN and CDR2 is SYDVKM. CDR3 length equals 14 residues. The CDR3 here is CASSPPGTLYGYTF. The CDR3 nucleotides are TGTGCCAGCAGTCCCCCTGGGACGCTCTATGGCTACACCTTC.

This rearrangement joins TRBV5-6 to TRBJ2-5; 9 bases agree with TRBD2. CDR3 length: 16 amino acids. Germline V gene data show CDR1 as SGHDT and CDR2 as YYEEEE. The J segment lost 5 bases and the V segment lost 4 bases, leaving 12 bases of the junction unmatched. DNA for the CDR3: TGTGCCAGCAGCCCCGATGGCGGGAGGGCCGGGGAGACCCAGTACTTC. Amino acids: CASSPDGGRAGETQYF.

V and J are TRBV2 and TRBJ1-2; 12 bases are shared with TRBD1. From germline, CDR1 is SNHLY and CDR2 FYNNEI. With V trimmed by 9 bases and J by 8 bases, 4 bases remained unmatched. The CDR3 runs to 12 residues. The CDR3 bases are TGTGCCAGGGGGGGACAGGGGGCGGGCTACACCTTC. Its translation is CARGGQGAGYTF.

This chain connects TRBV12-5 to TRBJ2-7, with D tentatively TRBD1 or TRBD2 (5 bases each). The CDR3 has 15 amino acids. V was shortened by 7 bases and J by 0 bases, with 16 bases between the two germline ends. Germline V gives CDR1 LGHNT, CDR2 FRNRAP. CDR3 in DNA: TGTGCTAGTGCCTACGGGGACGCAAGCTCCTACGAGCAGTACTTC. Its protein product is CASAYGDASSYEQYF.

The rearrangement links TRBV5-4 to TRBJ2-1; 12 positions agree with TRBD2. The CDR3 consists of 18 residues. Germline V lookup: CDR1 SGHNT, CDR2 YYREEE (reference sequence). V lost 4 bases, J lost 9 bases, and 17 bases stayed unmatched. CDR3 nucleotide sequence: TGTGCCAGCAGCATATTTGCTAGCGGGAGGGCCAATTATGGTGAGCAGTTCTTC. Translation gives CASSIFASGRANYGEQFF. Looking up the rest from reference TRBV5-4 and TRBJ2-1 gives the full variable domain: ETGVTQSPTHLIKTRGQQVTLRCSSQSGHNTVSWYQQALGQGPQFIFQYYREEENGRGNFPPRFSGLQFPNYSSELNVNALELDDSALYLCASSIFASGRANYGEQFFGPGTRLTVL.

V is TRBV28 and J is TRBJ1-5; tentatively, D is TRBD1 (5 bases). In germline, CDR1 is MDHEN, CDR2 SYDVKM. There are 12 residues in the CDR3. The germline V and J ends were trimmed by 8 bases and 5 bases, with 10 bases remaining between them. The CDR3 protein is CASGAPYQPQHF. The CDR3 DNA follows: TGTGCCAGCGGGGCCCCGTATCAGCCCCAGCATTTT.

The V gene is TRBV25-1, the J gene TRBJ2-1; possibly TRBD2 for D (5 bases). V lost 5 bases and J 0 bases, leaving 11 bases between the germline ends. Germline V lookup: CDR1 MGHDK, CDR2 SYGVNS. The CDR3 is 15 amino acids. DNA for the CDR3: TGTGCCAGCAGTCCTCCTGGGAGCTCCTACAATGAGCAGTTCTTC. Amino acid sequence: CASSPPGSSYNEQFF.

The CDR3 reads CASRLGGQTLLSGANVLTF. The CDR3 region has the DNA TGTGCCAGCAGGTTGGGGGGGCAGACGCTGCTCTCCGGGGCCAACGTCCTGACTTTC. V and J are TRBV9 and TRBJ2-6; a weak D match, TRBD2 (7 bases). Germline V lookup: CDR1 SGDLS, CDR2 YYNGEE. Trimming took off 5 bases at V and 4 bases at J, with 25 bases between the two ends. The CDR3 has 19 residues.

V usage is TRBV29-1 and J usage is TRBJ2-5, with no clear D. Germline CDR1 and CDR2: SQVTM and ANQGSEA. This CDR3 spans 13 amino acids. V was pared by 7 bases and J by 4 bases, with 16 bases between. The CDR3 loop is CSAQVWSRETQYF. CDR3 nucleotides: TGCAGCGCCCAGGTATGGTCGCGAGAGACCCAGTACTTC.

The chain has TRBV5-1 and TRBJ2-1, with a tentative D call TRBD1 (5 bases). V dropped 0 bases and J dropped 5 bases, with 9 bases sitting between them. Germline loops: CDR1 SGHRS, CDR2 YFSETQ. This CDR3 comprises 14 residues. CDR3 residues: CASSLETANNEQFF. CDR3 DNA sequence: TGCGCCAGCAGCTTGGAGACAGCAAACAATGAGCAGTTCTTC.